A single sample gave rise to the 24 T cell receptor beta chains below, sequenced in a study of blood T cell repertoires in COVID-19. Data came from immunoSEQ multiplex PCR; TCRdb stores just in-frame clones and leaves some out. This table has 200,000 to 250,000 clones, about four fifths appearing once. Material: PBMCs or T cells enriched from blood (not recorded which). Receptor source: a man aged 55 to 69 who had recovered from COVID-19.

The chain recombines TRBV6-6 with TRBJ1-1, with D maybe TRBD1 (5 bases). The length of the CDR3 is 14 residues. Per the germline V gene, CDR1 is MNHNY and CDR2 is SVGAGI (reference sequence). V lost 2 bases to trimming and J lost 8 bases, with 15 bases between them. The CDR3 coding sequence is TGTGCCAGCAGTTACAAGGAAGGGGTCAGGGAAGCTTTCTTT. It yields the protein CASSYKEGVREAFF.

The chain uses TRBV5-1 and TRBJ1-2; D call uncertain. Trimming removed 6 bases at V and 0 bases at J, with 12 bases between. Germline CDR1 is SGHRS and CDR2 is YFSETQ. This CDR3 has 14 residues. The DNA for the CDR3 is TGCGCCAGCAAAAATGACACCGCTAACTATGGCTACACCTTC. Protein: CASKNDTANYGYTF.

This clone was found a few times. The genes are TRBV27 and TRBJ2-3; D is possibly TRBD2 (5 bases). Germline lookup yields CDR1 MNHEY and CDR2 SMNVEV (reference sequence). The CDR3 consists of 16 residues. V lost 2 bases to trimming and J lost 2 bases, with 14 bases between them. The CDR3 sequence is CASSLQGRRTTDTQYF. CDR3 bases: TGTGCCAGCAGTTTACAAGGGAGAAGAACCACAGATACGCAGTATTTT.

V and J are TRBV19 and TRBJ1-4, with TRBD1 matching over 10 bases. Germline V gene sequence: CDR1 LNHDA, CDR2 SQIVND (reference sequence). The CDR3 consists of 14 residues. V lost 7 bases, J lost 13 bases, and 12 bases stayed unmatched. CDR3 nucleotides: TGTGCCAGTATCAGCCGGGACAGGGGCATAGGACTGTTTTTT. This codes for CASISRDRGIGLFF.

V is TRBV6-5 and J is TRBJ1-5; weak D call: TRBD1 (6 bases). Germline-derived CDR1 and CDR2 are MNHEY and SVGAGI. The CDR3 sequence is 14 residues long. V gave up 4 bases and J gave up 5 bases, with 12 bases separating them. CDR3 sequence reads: CASSSTGWDQPQHF. The CDR3 DNA is TGTGCCAGCAGTTCCACAGGGTGGGATCAGCCCCAGCATTTT.

The V call is TRBV9, the J call TRBJ1-1, with D unclear. The length of the CDR3 is 14 residues. Trimming cost V 4 bases and J 0 bases, with 10 bases left between them. Per the germline V gene, CDR1 is SGDLS and CDR2 is YYNGEE. For the CDR3, the DNA is TGTGCCAGCAGCTCGGAGGATTTGAACACTGAAGCTTTCTTT. This encodes CASSSEDLNTEAFF. The whole variable domain, filled in from reference TRBV9 and TRBJ1-1, reads DSGVTQTPKHLITATGQRVTLRCSPRSGDLSVYWYQQSLDQGLQFLIQYYNGEERAKGNILERFSAQQFPDLHSELNLSSLELGDSALYFCASSSEDLNTEAFFGQGTRLTVV.

This chain's CDR3 is CASSMGTGWNTEAFF. In DNA form, the CDR3 reads TGTGCCAGTAGTATGGGGACAGGGTGGAACACTGAAGCTTTCTTT. The chain employs TRBV19 and TRBJ1-1; TRBD1 aligns across 9 bases. V dropped 3 bases and J dropped 1; count of bases not matched to a gene: 3. Germline CDR1 and CDR2: LNHDA and SQIVND (reference sequence). The CDR3 covers 15 residues.

This sequence joins TRBV2 and TRBJ2-1, with 7 bases that match TRBD1. This CDR3 spans 12 amino acids. In germline, CDR1 is SNHLY, CDR2 FYNNEI. The V segment lost 4 bases and the J segment 7 bases; nucleotides outside the gene matches: 1. The CDR3 DNA sequence: TGTGCCAGCAGTGGGGACAGAAATGAGCAGTTCTTC. Translated: CASSGDRNEQFF.

The chain carries TRBV7-2 and TRBJ1-3; D may be TRBD1 (5 bases). This CDR3 has 14 amino acids. Germline V gene lookup returns CDR1 SGHTA and CDR2 FQGNSA. V lost 5 bases and J 4 bases, leaving 12 bases between the germline ends. The CDR3 is CASSHPGLGNTIYF. DNA of the CDR3: TGTGCCAGCAGCCACCCAGGGTTGGGAAACACCATATATTTT.

The CDR3 bases are TGTGCCAGCAGCTTAGCGGGACAAAGGGGCACTGAAGCTTTCTTT. Protein sequence: CASSLAGQRGTEAFF. This chain joins TRBV7-9 and TRBJ1-1; D possibly corresponds to TRBD1 (6 bases). The CDR3 sequence is 15 residues long. CDR1 is SEHNR and CDR2 is FQNEAQ in the germline V gene (reference sequence). V was pared by 0 bases and J by 4 bases, with 12 bases between.

The V and J genes are TRBV10-3 and TRBJ1-3; TRBD1 agrees at 7 bases. This CDR3 has 15 residues. Germline CDR1 and CDR2: ENHRY and SYGVKD. V lost 6 bases to trimming and J lost 0 bases; unmatched junction nucleotides: 5. CDR3 in DNA: TGTGCCATCAGCCCAGGACAGGCCTCTGGAAACACCATATATTTT. Protein product: CAISPGQASGNTIYF.

V is TRBV19 and J is TRBJ1-1, with D maybe TRBD1 (6 bases). Per germline, CDR1 LNHDA and CDR2 SQIVND (reference sequence). V was cut by 6 bases and J by 1 base, with 15 bases left in between. This CDR3 comprises 15 residues. The chain's CDR3 is CASRAPGQENTEAFF. CDR3 in DNA: TGTGCCAGTAGAGCCCCGGGACAAGAGAACACTGAAGCTTTCTTT. The full variable domain, completed using reference TRBV19 and TRBJ1-1, is DGGITQSPKYLFRKEGQNVTLSCEQNLNHDAMYWYRQDPGQGLRLIYYSQIVNDFQKGDIAEGYSVSREKKESFPLTVTSAQKNPTAFYLCASRAPGQENTEAFFGQGTRLTVV.

This clone was counted a single time. The rearrangement uses TRBV5-1 and TRBJ2-7; tentatively, D is TRBD2 (5 bases). CDR3 length: 13 residues. Germline lookup yields CDR1 SGHRS and CDR2 YFSETQ. The V end lost 2 bases, the J end lost 5 bases, and 11 bases lay between the germline ends. CDR3 region: CASSLREPNEQYF. The CDR3 coding sequence is TGCGCCAGCAGCTTACGGGAACCCAACGAGCAGTACTTC. Filled out from reference TRBV5-1 and TRBJ2-7, the complete variable domain reads KAGVTQTPRYLIKTRGQQVTLSCSPISGHRSVSWYQQTPGQGLQFLFEYFSETQRNKGNFPGRFSGRQFSNSRSEMNVSTLELGDSALYLCASSLREPNEQYFGPGTRLTVT.

The chain has TRBV3-1 (or the pseudogene TRBV3-2) and TRBJ1-2; TRBD1 aligns across 9 bases. From germline, CDR1 is LGHDT and CDR2 YNNKEL (reference sequence). V lost 4 bases to trimming and J lost 8 bases; unmatched junction nucleotides: 14. CDR3 length: 16 amino acids. CDR3 bases: TGTGCCAGCAGCCCCAGTGGTGGGACAGGGAGTTCCGGCTACACCTTC. Translation gives CASSPSGGTGSSGYTF.

Worth noting for this clone: Different DNA sequences within this sample yield the same CDR3. The V call is TRBV5-1, the J call TRBJ2-7, with 10 positions matching TRBD1. The length of the CDR3 is 14 residues. The V gene's germline CDR1 is SGHRS and CDR2 YFSETQ. V lost 2 bases to trimming and J lost 6 bases; unmatched junction nucleotides: 5. CDR3 nucleotide sequence: TGCGCCAGCAGCTTACCGGGACAGGGGAGCGAGCAGTACTTC. Protein sequence: CASSLPGQGSEQYF.

The chain recombines TRBV5-1 with TRBJ2-2; maybe TRBD1 (6 bases). The germline CDR1 and CDR2 sequences are SGHRS and YFSETQ. The CDR3 is 14 amino acids. Trimming removed 0 bases at V and 5 bases at J, with 8 bases between. This CDR3 reads CASSLAGQTGELFF. The DNA for the CDR3 is TGCGCCAGCAGCTTGGCCGGACAGACCGGGGAGCTGTTTTTT.

The gene calls are TRBV6-5 and TRBJ1-5, with D uncertain. Deletions cut 8 bases from V and 4 bases from J, with 15 bases between. Looked up from germline, CDR1 is MNHEY and CDR2 is SVGAGI. CDR3 size: 14 residues. CDR3 sequence reads: CASELSRVNQPQHF. The DNA of the CDR3 is TGTGCCAGCGAGCTGTCACGGGTGAATCAGCCCCAGCATTTT.

The rearrangement links TRBV12-3 or TRBV12-4 to TRBJ2-5; a possible D gene is TRBD1 (6 bases). This CDR3 has 13 amino acids. The germline V and J ends were trimmed by 1 base and 5 bases, with 8 bases remaining between them. This CDR3 is CASSLGGLETQYF. CDR3 coding DNA: TGTGCCAGCAGTTTAGGGGGGCTGGAGACCCAGTACTTC.

V and J are TRBV2 and TRBJ1-5; D gene unclear. CDR3 length equals 14 residues. Trimming shortened V by 4 bases and J by 3 bases, and 10 bases separated the two germline ends. Germline lookup yields CDR1 SNHLY and CDR2 FYNNEI. CDR3 protein: CASSGAKYNQPQHF. CDR3 DNA: TGTGCCAGCAGTGGGGCAAAGTACAATCAGCCCCAGCATTTT. Looking up the rest from reference TRBV2 and TRBJ1-5 gives the full variable domain: EPEVTQTPSHQVTQMGQEVILRCVPISNHLYFYWYRQILGQKVEFLVSFYNNEISEKSEIFDDQFSVERPDGSNFTLKIRSTKLEDSAMYFCASSGAKYNQPQHFGDGTRLSIL.

This chain joins TRBV7-9 and TRBJ2-3, with D unresolved. The CDR3 contains 16 residues. V lost 2 bases to trimming and J lost 4 bases, with 16 bases between them. CDR1 is SEHNR and CDR2 is FQNEAQ in the germline V gene (reference sequence). In DNA form, the CDR3 reads TGTGCCAGCAGCTTAATCCTAGGAGAAGGTCCAGATACGCAGTATTTT. Residues: CASSLILGEGPDTQYF. Using reference TRBV7-9 and TRBJ2-3 for the parts outside the CDR3, the full variable domain is DTGVSQNPRHKITKRGQNVTFRCDPISEHNRLYWYRQTLGQGPEFLTYFQNEAQLEKSRLLSDRFSAERPKGSFSTLEIQRTEQGDSAMYLCASSLILGEGPDTQYFGPGTRLTVL.

The CDR3 DNA sequence: TGTGCCAGCAGCCTGTATGGGCTAGCGGGGGGATACAATGAGCAGTTCTTC. This encodes CASSLYGLAGGYNEQFF. The chain joins TRBV11-3 to TRBJ2-1, with 11 positions matching TRBD2. V trimming: 5 bases; J trimming: 4 bases; junction bases outside the gene matches: 10. Germline CDR1 and CDR2: SGHNT and YENEEA. This CDR3 contains 17 residues.

The rearrangement uses TRBV7-9 and TRBJ1-2; D gene ambiguous. CDR1 is SEHNR, CDR2 FQNEAQ, per germline (reference sequence). The CDR3 loop spans 14 amino acids. V was shortened by 0 bases and J by 3 bases, with 8 bases between the two germline ends. This CDR3 reads CASSLAGSDYGYTF. CDR3 in DNA: TGTGCCAGCAGCTTAGCTGGGAGCGACTATGGCTACACCTTC.

The chain joins TRBV25-1 to TRBJ2-5, with 7 bases identical to TRBD2. The CDR3 is made up of 17 amino acids. The J segment lost 1 base and the V segment lost 1 base, leaving 9 bases of the junction unmatched. Per the germline V gene, CDR1 is MGHDK and CDR2 is SYGVNS. The CDR3 bases are TGTGCCAGCAGTGAATTTCTAATCGGGGGGTCCCAAGAGACCCAGTACTTC. Amino acids: CASSEFLIGGSQETQYF.

The rearrangement links TRBV2 to TRBJ2-1, with 10 bases identical to TRBD2. This CDR3 region has 17 residues. The germline CDR1 and CDR2 sequences are SNHLY and FYNNEI. V lost 7 bases, J lost 4 bases, and 13 bases stayed unmatched. The DNA of the CDR3 is TGTGCCAGCAAAACGTACGGACTAGCGGAGGTATACAATGAGCAGTTCTTC. Its translation is CASKTYGLAEVYNEQFF. Using reference TRBV2 and TRBJ2-1 for the parts outside the CDR3, the full variable domain is EPEVTQTPSHQVTQMGQEVILRCVPISNHLYFYWYRQILGQKVEFLVSFYNNEISEKSEIFDDQFSVERPDGSNFTLKIRSTKLEDSAMYFCASKTYGLAEVYNEQFFGPGTRLTVL.